This T cell receptor (beta chain) was recovered during a study of blood T cell repertoires in COVID-19. TCRdb keeps only in-frame clones here, not all; method: immunoSEQ multiplex PCR. The table lists more than 30,000 clones, 85% to 95% of them singletons. Deletions cut 5 bases from V and 5 bases from J, with 14 bases between. The CDR3 has 14 amino acids. The germline gives CDR1 MDHEN, CDR2 SYDVKM. The genes are TRBV28 and TRBJ2-3; D perhaps matches TRBD2 (5 bases). The source material was peripheral blood. The sequence was obtained from a human donor with active COVID-19. The donor label of this sample is uncertain. The CDR3 nucleotides are TGTGCCAGCAGTATCCCAAACCGGGGAGATACGCAGTATTTT. The encoded protein is CASSIPNRGDTQYF.